This T cell receptor beta chain was retrieved from a study of T cell responses to AZD1222 COVID-19 vaccine. Broader study findings: Only a handful of AZD1222 recipients were seropositive at baseline. Unmutated variant regions reportedly attract nearly half of all spike-specific TCRs. Donors, mostly white British, included more females; clonal diversity was possibly underestimated.

Method: immunoSEQ multiplex PCR; TCRdb's copy keeps in-frame clones and lacks some. The table shows under 200,000 clones, with roughly 94% occurring only once. The CDR3 length is 15 residues. Germline V gene data show CDR1 as MGHDK and CDR2 as SYGVNS. V lost 3 bases and J lost 3, with 14 bases in between. About this clone itself: As yet, its antigen is unknown.

The TCR sequence derives from an adult in good health. The chain couples TRBV25-1 to TRBJ1-1; D is unclear. Sequencing was performed on peripheral blood, taken on day 0 of AZD1222 vaccination. CDR3 DNA sequence: TGTGCCAGCAGTGACCAGAGGGCCGGCCACACTGAAGCTTTCTTT. Translated: CASSDQRAGHTEAFF. The full variable domain, with the rest looked up from reference TRBV25-1 and TRBJ1-1, is EADIYQTPRYLVIGTGKKITLECSQTMGHDKMYWYQQDPGMELHLIHYSYGVNSTEKGDLSSESTVSRIRTEHFPLTLESARPSHTSQYLCASSDQRAGHTEAFFGQGTRLTVV.